One and the same sample provided the 20 T cell receptor beta chains below, sequenced in a study of regulatory T cells in long-lasting Graves disease. Investigators prepared the TCR beta libraries by applying iRepertoire HTBI primers and Arm-PCR of CDR3 regions. TCRdb called the multiplex PCR reads again in MiXCR, with one record for every CDR3 protein. This table holds approximately 500,000 distinct CDR3 sequences, under 25% found once. The time point is: persistent/refractory GD, antithyroid drugs over 5 years with positive TRAb. Generation of the TCR library employed RNA extracted from PBMCs. This material consisted of peripheral blood mononuclear cells (PBMCs), taken when the disease was refractory, from a patient treated with antithyroid drugs. Every receptor here comes from a female donor with Graves disease.

This clonotype was counted at least ten times. The genes are TRBV11-2 and TRBJ1-5; D is ambiguous. The CDR3 covers 13 residues. The V gene's germline CDR1 is SGHAT and CDR2 FQNNGV. V lost 4 bases, J lost 10 bases, and 14 bases lay in between. The CDR3 here is CASSSGSRLPQHF. The CDR3 DNA follows: TGTGCCAGCAGCTCTGGGTCGAGATTACCCCAGCATTTT.

Many counts were recorded for this clonotype. The chain links TRBV28 to TRBJ1-2; D is unclear. The CDR3 totals 14 residues. The germline CDR1 and CDR2 sequences are MDHEN and SYDVKM. Trimming shortened V by 6 bases and J by 3 bases, and 14 bases separated the two germline ends. Here the CDR3 reads CASSRGGLDYGYTF. The DNA of the CDR3 is TGTGCCAGCAGCCGAGGAGGTTTGGACTATGGCTACACCTTC.

This clonotype showed up just once. The rearrangement links TRBV24-1 to TRBJ2-1, with D unclear. This CDR3 comprises 13 residues. V gave up 5 bases and J gave up 4 bases, with 8 bases separating them. The germline CDR1 and CDR2 sequences are KGHDR and SFDVKD. The CDR3 coding sequence is TGTGCCACCAGTGGACGGGTGTACAATGAGCAGTTCTTC. Protein: CATSGRVYNEQFF.

This chain uses TRBV7-2 with TRBJ2-7; D gene uncertain. The germline V and J ends were trimmed by 2 bases and 3 bases, with 8 bases remaining between them. The CDR3 covers 13 residues. Germline values: CDR1 SGHTA, CDR2 FQGNSA. Written as DNA, the CDR3 is TGTGCCAGCAGCTTACAGCGAGACTACGAGCAGTACTTC. It yields the protein CASSLQRDYEQYF.

Ten or more counts support this clonotype. The chain carries TRBV19 and TRBJ1-5; 9 bases fit TRBD1. Germline V gives CDR1 LNHDA, CDR2 SQIVND (reference sequence). The length of the CDR3 is 16 residues. J gave up 0 bases and V 6 bases, and 6 bases lay outside the gene matches. CDR3 region: CASRRTGASSNQPQHF. CDR3 sequence (DNA): TGTGCCAGTAGGAGGACAGGGGCAAGTAGCAATCAGCCCCAGCATTTT.

This clonotype was counted between two and nine times. The CDR3 sequence is CASSFFGSKNIQYF. The DNA for the CDR3 is TGTGCCAGCAGCTTCTTTGGCAGTAAAAACATTCAGTACTTC. The chain employs TRBV7-2 and TRBJ2-4, with unresolved D. Looked up from germline, CDR1 is SGHTA and CDR2 is FQGNSA. The CDR3 spans 14 residues. Trimming stripped 3 bases from V and 4 bases from J, with 10 bases between.

This clonotype occurred a few times. CDR3: CASSPAGSPTEAFF. The DNA for the CDR3 is TGCGCCAGCAGCCCGGCCGGGAGCCCCACTGAAGCTTTCTTT. The V call is TRBV5-1, the J call TRBJ1-1, with D unresolved. From germline, CDR1 is SGHRS and CDR2 YFSETQ. CDR3 length: 14 amino acids. The V gene lost 4 bases and the J gene lost 4 bases, with 14 bases spanning the gap.

The chain employs TRBV28 and TRBJ2-1; 7 bases map to TRBD1. V was pared by 4 bases and J by 5 bases, with 14 bases of the junction left unmatched. Per the germline V gene, CDR1 is MDHEN and CDR2 is SYDVKM. This CDR3 contains 17 residues. This chain's CDR3 is CASSSNTPGQRDNEQFF. As DNA, the CDR3 is TGTGCCAGCAGTTCAAACACCCCGGGACAGAGAGACAATGAGCAGTTCTTC.

V gene TRBV18 combines with J gene TRBJ1-2; unclear D gene. From germline, CDR1 is KGHSH and CDR2 LQKENI. The V and J ends lost 3 bases and 3 bases respectively, with 11 bases between them. CDR3 length equals 14 residues. The CDR3 here is CASSPNDGHYGYTF. For the CDR3, the DNA is TGTGCCAGCTCACCGAATGACGGTCACTATGGCTACACCTTC.

This clonotype was counted many times. The genes are TRBV7-9 and TRBJ2-7; 8 nucleotides align to TRBD2. Germline V CDR1 and CDR2: SEHNR, FQNEAQ (reference sequence). Trimming removed 5 bases from V and 5 bases from J; junction bases left unmatched: 14. The CDR3 spans 16 residues. The CDR3 DNA is TGTGCCAGCAGCGCCCGGACTAGCTTGGGCCTCCACGAGCAGTACTTC. This encodes CASSARTSLGLHEQYF.

This clonotype occurred many times. The chain joins TRBV28 to TRBJ2-2, with no clear D. V lost 5 bases, J lost 6 bases, and 7 bases lay in between. Germline V gives CDR1 MDHEN, CDR2 SYDVKM. The CDR3 totals 12 residues. In DNA form, the CDR3 reads TGTGCCAGCAGTCCGCGGCCCGGGGAGCTGTTTTTT. Translating gives CASSPRPGELFF.

The CDR3 bases are TGTGCCAGCACCACGGGACAGGGAAACACTGAAGCTTTCTTT. It codes for CASTTGQGNTEAFF. The rearrangement joins TRBV6-2 or TRBV6-3 to TRBJ1-1, with TRBD1 identical over 9 bases. The V segment lost 7 bases and the J segment 2 bases; nucleotides outside the gene matches: 5. The germline V gene encodes CDR1 MNHEY and CDR2 SVGEGT. The CDR3 runs to 14 residues.

This clonotype was counted ten times or more. The chain recombines TRBV28 with TRBJ2-4; 8 bases match TRBD1. This CDR3 spans 14 amino acids. V was pared by 6 bases and J by 4 bases, with 5 bases of the junction left unmatched. Looked up from germline, CDR1 is MDHEN and CDR2 is SYDVKM. CDR3 DNA: TGTGCCAGCAGCCCCGGACAGGGAAAAAACATTCAGTACTTC. Encoded protein: CASSPGQGKNIQYF.

A few counts support this clonotype. J is TRBJ2-6 and V is TRBV5-1; TRBD1 agrees at 12 bases. V lost 7 bases, J lost 2 bases, and 1 base stayed unmatched. The CDR3 has 15 residues. In germline, CDR1 is SGHRS, CDR2 YFSETQ. The DNA of the CDR3 is TGCGCCAGCGGGGACAGGGGGCCTGGGGCCAACGTCCTGACTTTC. Amino acids: CASGDRGPGANVLTF.

The gene calls are TRBV7-2 and TRBJ2-6, with D possibly TRBD1 on 5 matching bases. The V end lost 5 bases, the J end lost 0 bases, and 14 bases lay between the germline ends. Germline V gene lookup returns CDR1 SGHTA and CDR2 FQGNSA. The CDR3 consists of 17 residues. The chain's CDR3 is CASSVQVVSSGANVLTF. The CDR3 region has the DNA TGTGCCAGCAGCGTACAGGTTGTTAGCTCTGGGGCCAACGTCCTGACTTTC.

This clonotype has more than one count but fewer than ten. The rearrangement links TRBV15 to TRBJ1-6; TRBD1 agrees at 8 bases. Trimming cost V 0 bases and J 4 bases; bases outside gene matches: 5. The CDR3 totals 17 residues. Germline CDR1 and CDR2: LNHNV and YYDKDF (reference sequence). The CDR3, as DNA: TGTGCCACCAGCAGAGAGCGGCGGACAGGGTATAATTCACCCCTCCACTTT. Protein sequence: CATSRERRTGYNSPLHF.

This clonotype was counted many times. The chain combines TRBV28 with TRBJ2-7; the D is unclear. Trimming removed 7 bases from V and 4 bases from J, with 11 bases in between. Germline CDR1 is MDHEN and CDR2 is SYDVKM. The CDR3 contains 12 residues. Here the CDR3 DNA reads TGTGCCAGCAAGTCGACTGGGTACGAGCAGTACTTC. Encoded protein: CASKSTGYEQYF.

This clonotype showed up many times. This chain links TRBV20-1 with TRBJ2-7, with D perhaps TRBD1 or TRBD2 (6 bases each). The CDR3 length is 13 residues. The V and J ends lost 2 bases and 3 bases respectively, with 11 bases between them. Per germline, CDR1 DFQATT and CDR2 SNEGSKA (reference sequence). The CDR3 region has the DNA TGCAGTGCTAGACCCGGGGGCGACTACGAGCAGTACTTC. It codes for CSARPGGDYEQYF.

The chain uses TRBV19 and TRBJ1-1, with D tentatively TRBD1 (5 bases). Looked up from germline, CDR1 is LNHDA and CDR2 is SQIVND (reference sequence). The CDR3 sequence is 14 residues long. Trimming shortened V by 3 bases and J by 2 bases, and 10 bases separated the two germline ends. DNA for the CDR3: TGTGCCAGTAGTATGCGGGGCCTCAACACTGAAGCTTTCTTT. It codes for CASSMRGLNTEAFF. The full variable domain, completed using reference TRBV19 and TRBJ1-1, is DGGITQSPKYLFRKEGQNVTLSCEQNLNHDAMYWYRQDPGQGLRLIYYSQIVNDFQKGDIAEGYSVSREKKESFPLTVTSAQKNPTAFYLCASSMRGLNTEAFFGQGTRLTVV.

The chain joins TRBV6-2 or TRBV6-3 to TRBJ1-1; D may be TRBD1 (5 bases). The germline V gene has CDR1 MNHEY and CDR2 SVGEGT. This CDR3 has 15 residues. The V and J ends lost 5 bases and 4 bases respectively, with 17 bases between them. The CDR3 DNA sequence: TGTGCCAGCAGTCTCTCCCCCCTCGGGGGCACTGAAGCTTTCTTT. Encoded protein: CASSLSPLGGTEAFF.